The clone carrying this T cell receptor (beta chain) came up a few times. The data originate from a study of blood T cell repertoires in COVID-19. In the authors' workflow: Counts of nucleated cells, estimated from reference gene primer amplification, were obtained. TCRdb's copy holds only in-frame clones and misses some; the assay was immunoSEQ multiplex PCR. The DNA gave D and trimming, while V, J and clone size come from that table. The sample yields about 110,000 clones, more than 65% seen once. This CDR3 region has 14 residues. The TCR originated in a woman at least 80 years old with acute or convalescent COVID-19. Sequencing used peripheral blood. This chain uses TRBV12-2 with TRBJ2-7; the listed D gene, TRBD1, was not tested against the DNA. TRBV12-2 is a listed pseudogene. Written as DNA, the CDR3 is TGTGCAAGTCGCTTACATCAGGGGGTCTACGAGCAGTACTTC. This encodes CASRLHQGVYEQYF.